These 16 T cell receptor beta chains came from one sample sequenced in a study of blood T cells in healthy people across ages. Together with a sample-barcoded 5' primer, a J-beta primer mix was included in a second PCR lasting roughly 6 to 12 cycles. TCRdb redid the calling of the 5' RACE reads with MiXCR, one entry per CDR3 protein. This table holds over a million distinct CDR3 sequences, more than 40% found once. Sequenced input: blood. The receptors originated from a woman aged 55-69 years in good health.

J is TRBJ2-1 and V is TRBV7-9; D gene uncertain. V was clipped by 5 bases and J by 9 bases, with 11 bases between them. The CDR3 length is 12 residues. The germline V gene has CDR1 SEHNR and CDR2 FQNEAQ (reference sequence). The CDR3 loop reads CASSPGPPEQFF. The CDR3 region has the DNA TGTGCCAGCAGCCCCGGCCCCCCTGAGCAGTTCTTC.

This clonotype was seen more than once but under ten times. CDR3 nucleotide sequence: TGTGCCAGCAGCGTAGGGGGGCGCTGGAGCTCCTACAATGAGCAGTTCTTC. It translates to CASSVGGRWSSYNEQFF. The chain carries TRBV9 and TRBJ2-1; D perhaps matches TRBD1 (6 bases). The ends were cut back, 0 bases at V and 0 bases at J, with 13 bases in the middle. This CDR3 contains 17 residues. Germline V lookup: CDR1 SGDLS, CDR2 YYNGEE.

This rearrangement joins TRBV9 to TRBJ2-3; no clear D gene. Per germline, CDR1 SGDLS and CDR2 YYNGEE. The length of the CDR3 is 12 residues. V lost 0 bases to trimming and J lost 5 bases, with 4 bases between them. DNA of the CDR3: TGTGCCAGCAGCGTAGGTAAAGATACGCAGTATTTT. Translating gives CASSVGKDTQYF.

This sequence joins TRBV20-1 and TRBJ2-1, with 10 bases lining up with TRBD2. The J segment lost 5 bases and the V segment lost 5 bases, leaving 6 bases of the junction unmatched. The CDR3 sequence is 14 residues long. The germline V gene encodes CDR1 DFQATT and CDR2 SNEGSKA (reference sequence). CDR3 coding DNA: TGCAGTGCTGCTCGGACTAGCGGAAACAATGAGCAGTTCTTC. Its translation: CSAARTSGNNEQFF.

This clonotype has a handful of counts. The gene calls are TRBV9 and TRBJ2-4; D gene unclear. Looked up from germline, CDR1 is SGDLS and CDR2 is YYNGEE. Deletions cut 0 bases from V and 2 bases from J, with 3 bases between. The CDR3 is 13 amino acids. The CDR3 DNA follows: TGTGCCAGCAGCGTAGATCCCAAAAACATTCAGTACTTC. Protein: CASSVDPKNIQYF. The full variable domain, with the rest looked up from reference TRBV9 and TRBJ2-4, is DSGVTQTPKHLITATGQRVTLRCSPRSGDLSVYWYQQSLDQGLQFLIQYYNGEERAKGNILERFSAQQFPDLHSELNLSSLELGDSALYFCASSVDPKNIQYFGAGTRLSVL.

This sequence joins TRBV6-2 or TRBV6-3 and TRBJ2-7; 7 bases line up with TRBD2. This CDR3 is built from 14 residues. CDR1 and CDR2 from the germline V gene are MNHEY and SVGEGT. J gave up 2 bases and V 2 bases, and 3 bases lay outside the gene matches. CDR3 sequence reads: CASSYAGTTYEQYF. The CDR3, as DNA: TGTGCCAGCAGTTACGCCGGGACTACCTACGAGCAGTACTTC.

The J gene is TRBJ2-5, the V gene TRBV2, with 8 bases identical to TRBD1. Gene TRBJ2-1 matches the end of the DNA better, so the J call may be wrong. The CDR3 is made up of 15 amino acids. The germline CDR1 and CDR2 sequences are SNHLY and FYNNEI. CDR3 coding DNA: TGTGCCAGCAGCAGGGACAGGTTGATCCAAGAGACCCAGTTCTTC. Its translation: CASSRDRLIQETQFF.

CDR3 in DNA: TGTGCCAGCAGCCAAGGGGCAGCACGTAGCTCCTACAATGAGCAGTACTTC. Translating gives CASSQGAARSSYNEQYF. The chain is built from TRBV4-2 and TRBJ2-1; D gene uncertain. The J call may be faulty, since TRBJ2-7 better matches the DNA end. Germline loops: CDR1 LGHNA, CDR2 YNFKEQ. The CDR3 is 17 residues long.

This chain connects TRBV11-1 to TRBJ2-7; 7 bases are shared with TRBD2. The germline gives CDR1 SGHAT, CDR2 FQDESV (reference sequence). This CDR3 spans 15 amino acids. The junction had 12 bases not matched to a gene; V was cut back by 5 bases and J by 5 bases. CDR3: CASSPLSLSGNEQYF. Here the CDR3 DNA reads TGTGCCAGCAGCCCCCTTTCCCTAAGCGGGAACGAGCAGTACTTC. Combining the CDR3 with reference TRBV11-1 and TRBJ2-7 gives the whole variable domain EAEVAQSPRYKITEKSQAVAFWCDPISGHATLYWYRQILGQGPELLVQFQDESVVDDSQLPKDRFSAERLKGVDSTLKIQPAELGDSAMYLCASSPLSLSGNEQYFGPGTRLTVT.

This chain joins TRBV13 and TRBJ2-2, with no clear D. Trimming removed 1 base at V and 6 bases at J, with 9 bases between. Germline V gene data show CDR1 as PRHDT and CDR2 as FYEKMQ (reference sequence). The CDR3 runs 14 residues. CDR3 nucleotide sequence: TGTGCCAGCAGCTTAGCCATGGTGGCCGGGGAGCTGTTTTTT. Its translation is CASSLAMVAGELFF.

The chain links TRBV29-1 to TRBJ1-5; D is unclear. Germline V CDR1 and CDR2: SQVTM, ANQGSEA. The CDR3 loop spans 13 amino acids. Trimming removed 4 bases at V and 5 bases at J, with 12 bases between. In DNA, the CDR3 is TGCAGCGTTGCCCCAGAGAGCGATCAGCCCCAGCATTTT. It codes for CSVAPESDQPQHF.

This clonotype was detected only a few times. The CDR3, as DNA: TGCAGTGCTATTTTATTGGGGGCGGAGCAGAGCGGGTTCTCTCCCTACGAGCAGTACTTC. As protein: CSAILLGAEQSGFSPYEQYF. The J gene is TRBJ2-7, the V gene TRBV20-1, with D perhaps TRBD1 or TRBD2 (6 bases each). The length of the CDR3 is 20 residues. The V gene's germline CDR1 is DFQATT and CDR2 SNEGSKA (reference sequence). Trimming took off 4 bases at V and 2 bases at J, with 33 bases between the two ends.

This chain uses TRBV12-3 or TRBV12-4 with TRBJ2-7; D could derive from TRBD1 or TRBD2 (5 bases each). V was pared by 2 bases and J by 3 bases, with 11 bases between. The CDR3 covers 14 residues. Here the CDR3 reads CASSLKGRDYEQYF. CDR3 DNA sequence: TGTGCCAGCAGTTTAAAGGGACGGGACTACGAGCAGTACTTC.

The chain uses TRBV27 and TRBJ2-1; D not certain. The end of the DNA is better explained by TRBJ2-7, so the J call may be wrong. The CDR3 spans 13 residues. Germline CDR1 and CDR2: MNHEY and SMNVEV (reference sequence). The chain's CDR3 is CASSTDHYNEQYF. DNA of the CDR3: TGTGCCAGCAGCACCGACCATTACAATGAGCAGTACTTC.

This clonotype has a handful of counts. The rearrangement joins TRBV15 to TRBJ2-3, with D unclear. Germline loops: CDR1 LNHNV, CDR2 YYDKDF (reference sequence). The CDR3 sequence is 16 residues long. The V gene lost 0 bases and the J gene lost 4 bases, with 14 bases spanning the gap. The CDR3 DNA reads as TGTGCCACCAGCAGAGATCAGGCGGCAAGCGCAGATACGCAGTATTTT. It is translated as CATSRDQAASADTQYF.

This chain joins TRBV12-3 or TRBV12-4 and TRBJ2-1; D may be TRBD2 (5 bases). Between the trimmed V and J ends, which lost 7 bases and 13 bases, there was a span of 23 bases. CDR3 length: 14 residues. CDR3 amino acids: CASTYVEGYETQFF. The CDR3 DNA is TGTGCCAGCACCTACGTCGAGGGATACGAGACCCAGTTCTTC.